These 28 T cell receptor beta chains share one sample of origin, sequenced in a study of CD8 T cells in ankylosing spondylitis (dated by TCRdb to 2017 to 2019). Study-wide conclusions, independent of this receptor: Blood from ankylosing spondylitis patients appeared to be characterized by a TCR beta motif composed of under ten highly homologous amino acid variants.

Receptor libraries were prepared by 5' RACE. Sequencing used an Illumina HiSeq 2500. TCRdb ran its own pipeline on the public reads, namely fastp trimming at Q25 and MiXCR clone calling, and kept in-frame beta chains. Entries that share a CDR3 protein sequence are merged under the most common genes and DNA. The table for this sample lists about 500,000 distinct CDR3 sequences; under 5.5% of them were counted only once. The ten largest clones capture roughly 3.5% of the sample. These receptors' targets are unknown. The specimen sequenced was blood, either unsorted or a sorted T cell fraction (not recorded which). Every receptor here comes from a male donor with ankylosing spondylitis.

This clonotype was recorded at least ten times. CDR3 amino acids: CASSSESAGIGTDTQYF. The CDR3 nucleotides read TGCGCCAGCAGCTCGGAGTCAGCAGGGATCGGCACAGATACGCAGTATTTT. The J gene is TRBJ2-3, the V gene TRBV5-1; D may be TRBD1 (5 bases). The CDR3 totals 17 residues. V lost 3 bases to trimming and J lost 1 base, with 18 bases between them. Germline CDR1 reads SGHRS; CDR2 reads YFSETQ.

This clonotype was observed at least ten times. This rearrangement joins TRBV4-3 to TRBJ2-7, with D maybe TRBD1 (5 bases). The CDR3 extends over 16 amino acids. Germline V gives CDR1 LGHNA, CDR2 YSLEER. Between the trimmed V and J ends, which lost 3 bases and 0 bases, there was a span of 15 bases. In DNA form, the CDR3 reads TGCGCCAGCAGCCATCGGGCAGGGCCGAGCTCCTACGAGCAGTACTTC. Residues: CASSHRAGPSSYEQYF.

There are many counts of this clonotype. This rearrangement joins TRBV20-1 to TRBJ1-5; D is unresolved. Trimming pared 3 bases from V and 0 bases from J, leaving 12 bases between. From germline, CDR1 is DFQATT and CDR2 SNEGSKA (reference sequence). The CDR3 covers 15 residues. CDR3 protein: CSARRSPNSNQPQHF. The DNA of the CDR3 is TGCAGTGCTAGGAGGAGCCCAAATAGCAATCAGCCCCAGCATTTT.

The V and J genes are TRBV27 and TRBJ2-2, with 9 positions matching TRBD1. Unmatched junction bases numbered 10, after V lost 5 bases and J lost 6 bases. This CDR3 comprises 16 residues. Germline V gene sequence: CDR1 MNHEY, CDR2 SMNVEV (reference sequence). CDR3 bases: TGTGCCAGCAGTCCCCGGGACAGGGTGATCGCCGGGGAGCTGTTTTTT. Translated: CASSPRDRVIAGELFF.

This clonotype showed up many times. CDR3 protein: CASTVGGGSIEAFF. In DNA, the CDR3 is TGTGCCAGCACCGTAGGAGGGGGAAGCATTGAAGCTTTCTTT. V and J are TRBV6-1 and TRBJ1-1; D may be TRBD1 (6 bases). V was cut by 7 bases and J by 7 bases, with 19 bases left in between. The CDR3 loop spans 14 amino acids. CDR1 and CDR2 (germline): MNHNS, SASEGT.

This clonotype was observed many times. The chain employs TRBV6-1 and TRBJ1-5, with D perhaps TRBD1 (6 bases). The length of the CDR3 is 15 residues. Looked up from germline, CDR1 is MNHNS and CDR2 is SASEGT. Trimming removed 6 bases from V and 2 bases from J, with 14 bases in between. As DNA, the CDR3 is TGTGCCAGCAGCCCCAGGGGAAGTGGCAATCAGCCCCAGCATTTT. Amino acids: CASSPRGSGNQPQHF.

This clonotype showed up many times. The chain combines TRBV20-1 with TRBJ2-3; D unresolved. Trimming left V 0 bases short and J 2 bases short, with 9 bases between. This CDR3 is built from 14 residues. CDR1 and CDR2 from the germline V gene are DFQATT and SNEGSKA (reference sequence). The DNA for the CDR3 is TGCAGTGCTAGAGATCCCAGGCCCACAGATACGCAGTATTTT. It specifies CSARDPRPTDTQYF.

This clonotype was observed many times. The CDR3 region is CSARDIREETQYF. CDR3 DNA: TGCAGTGCTAGAGATATAAGGGAAGAGACCCAGTACTTC. The rearrangement joins TRBV20-1 to TRBJ2-5; D gene unclear. The germline V and J ends were trimmed by 0 bases and 3 bases, with 8 bases remaining between them. Germline CDR1 is DFQATT and CDR2 is SNEGSKA (reference sequence). The CDR3 has 13 amino acids.

This clonotype was seen at least ten times. The chain employs TRBV3-1 and TRBJ1-6, with 7 bases aligning to TRBD1. V dropped 6 bases and J dropped 8; count of bases not matched to a gene: 7. The CDR3 extends over 14 amino acids. CDR1 is LGHDT, CDR2 YNNKEL, per germline (reference sequence). The CDR3 DNA reads TGTGCCAGCAGACCCGGGACAGATGATTCACCCCTCCACTTT. It specifies CASRPGTDDSPLHF.

This clonotype was seen repeatedly, ten times or more. The chain combines TRBV20-1 with TRBJ1-4; D is perhaps TRBD1 (5 bases). The germline V and J ends were trimmed by 6 bases and 5 bases, with 10 bases remaining between them. The germline gives CDR1 DFQATT, CDR2 SNEGSKA (reference sequence). The CDR3 length is 12 residues. CDR3 nucleotides: TGCAGTGCCCGCTCAGGGAATGAAAAACTGTTTTTT. It encodes CSARSGNEKLFF.

In this sample, this clonotype turned up many times. This chain links TRBV20-1 with TRBJ2-2; D is undetermined. With 0 bases removed from V and 4 bases from J, the gap between germline ends came to 3 bases. This CDR3 is 12 amino acids long. From germline, CDR1 is DFQATT and CDR2 SNEGSKA (reference sequence). The DNA of the CDR3 is TGCAGTGCTAGAGATCTCACCGGGGAGCTGTTTTTT. This codes for CSARDLTGELFF.

The sample holds a few counts of this clonotype. The chain has TRBV4-3 and TRBJ2-5; 8 bases match TRBD1. Per germline, CDR1 LGHNA and CDR2 YSLEER. V trimming: 0 bases; J trimming: 1 base; junction bases outside the gene matches: 7. The CDR3 spans 17 residues. The CDR3 spells CASSQEFAGGGQETQYF. CDR3 bases: TGCGCCAGCAGCCAAGAATTCGCAGGGGGCGGCCAAGAGACCCAGTACTTC.

This clonotype occurred many times. The chain has TRBV4-2 and TRBJ2-7; 9 bases match TRBD2. The CDR3 is 16 residues long. Germline V lookup: CDR1 LGHNA, CDR2 YNFKEQ. V trimming: 2 bases; J trimming: 1 base; junction bases outside the gene matches: 6. This CDR3 is CASSQPGLARSYEQYF. The CDR3, as DNA: TGTGCCAGCAGCCAACCCGGACTAGCGAGATCCTACGAGCAGTACTTC.

The sample holds a few counts of this clonotype. The chain joins TRBV6-2 or TRBV6-3 to TRBJ1-2, with TRBD1 matching 7 bases. With V trimmed by 0 bases and J by 0 bases, 4 bases remained unmatched. This CDR3 is built from 16 residues. Looked up from germline, CDR1 is MNHEY and CDR2 is SVGEGT. The CDR3 loop reads CASSYSTGRANYGYTF. The CDR3, as DNA: TGTGCCAGCAGTTACTCGACAGGGAGAGCTAACTATGGCTACACCTTC.

This clonotype occurred a few times. The chain employs TRBV3-1 and TRBJ2-1, with D hard to call. The CDR3 contains 13 residues. V dropped 2 bases and J dropped 9 bases, with 11 bases sitting between them. Germline V gene lookup returns CDR1 LGHDT and CDR2 YNNKEL (reference sequence). The CDR3 DNA reads as TGTGCCAGCAGCCAATCCCCCGTGCCTGAGCAGTTCTTC. This translates into CASSQSPVPEQFF.

In this sample, this clonotype turned up many times. The chain combines TRBV20-1 with TRBJ2-5; weak D call: TRBD1 (6 bases). Between the trimmed V and J ends, which lost 5 bases and 5 bases, there was a span of 15 bases. This CDR3 contains 13 residues. Germline CDR1 and CDR2: DFQATT and SNEGSKA (reference sequence). DNA for the CDR3: TGCAGTGCTGGCGTGGGGGCCAGGGAGACCCAGTACTTC. Residues: CSAGVGARETQYF.

This clonotype was seen many times. This chain links TRBV9 with TRBJ2-7; 7 nucleotides line up with TRBD1. Germline CDR1 and CDR2: SGDLS and YYNGEE. The CDR3 is 14 amino acids. The ends lost 0 bases at V and 11 bases at J; junction bases unmatched: 11. CDR3 in DNA: TGTGCCAGCAGCGTAGACTCGGATTTGGGACAGAAGTACTTC. Translating gives CASSVDSDLGQKYF.

The table lists this clonotype with many counts. V is TRBV4-2 and J is TRBJ2-5; tentative D call: TRBD2 (5 bases). The CDR3 length is 14 residues. Between the trimmed V and J ends, which lost 2 bases and 4 bases, there was a span of 11 bases. CDR1 and CDR2 from the germline V gene are LGHNA and YNFKEQ. The CDR3 is CASSQLGARETQYF. CDR3 nucleotides: TGTGCCAGCAGCCAATTGGGAGCGCGAGAGACCCAGTACTTC.

The DNA of the CDR3 is TGTGCCAGCAGCTTAGGAGCGAGCGGGTTGTCCAATGAGCAGTTCTTC. Translation: CASSLGASGLSNEQFF. The chain couples TRBV7-2 to TRBJ2-1; a weak D match, TRBD2 (6 bases). This CDR3 has 16 amino acids. The germline gives CDR1 SGHTA, CDR2 FQGNSA. Trimming pared 1 base from V and 6 bases from J, leaving 16 bases between.

Of note for this clonotype: This may come from a read error, since a much larger clone is one base off. This CDR3 is CASSLSSGVAAYEQYF. The DNA for the CDR3 is TGTGCCAGCAGTTTATCTAGCGGGGTGGCCGCCTACGAGCAGTACTTC. V gene TRBV28 combines with J gene TRBJ2-7, with 9 nucleotides matching TRBD2. The J segment lost 2 bases and the V segment lost 1 base, leaving 6 bases of the junction unmatched. The germline CDR1 and CDR2 sequences are MDHEN and SYDVKM. The length of the CDR3 is 16 residues.

Only a few counts were recorded for this clonotype. The CDR3 nucleotides read TGTGCCAGCAGTGAAGCGAGGGGGGCGCGAGAAAAACTGTTTTTT. Amino acids: CASSEARGAREKLFF. J is TRBJ1-4 and V is TRBV2, with D possibly TRBD1 on 6 matching bases. CDR3 length equals 15 residues. The V gene's germline CDR1 is SNHLY and CDR2 FYNNEI. The germline V and J ends were trimmed by 0 bases and 8 bases, with 13 bases remaining between them.

This clonotype was counted many times. The rearrangement joins TRBV5-1 to TRBJ1-1; D is ambiguous. The V end lost 0 bases, the J end lost 3 bases, and 12 bases lay between the germline ends. CDR1 is SGHRS and CDR2 is YFSETQ in the germline V gene. The CDR3 length is 15 residues. This chain's CDR3 is CASSLDLNADTEAFF. CDR3 coding DNA: TGCGCCAGCAGCTTGGATCTTAATGCGGACACTGAAGCTTTCTTT.

This chain links TRBV28 with TRBJ2-7, with 16 bases matching TRBD2. With 5 bases clipped from V and 1 base from J, the junction kept 14 bases outside the gene matches. The CDR3 extends over 20 amino acids. CDR1 is MDHEN and CDR2 is SYDVKM in the germline V gene. CDR3 region: CASSPISGTSGRAESYEQYF. The CDR3 nucleotides read TGTGCCAGCAGTCCAATCTCCGGGACTAGCGGGAGGGCCGAGTCCTACGAGCAGTACTTC.

This clonotype was detected many times. The rearrangement uses TRBV6-2 or TRBV6-3 and TRBJ2-5; D is possibly TRBD1 or TRBD2 (5 bases each). The germline gives CDR1 MNHEY, CDR2 SVGEGT. The CDR3 is 15 amino acids. With 2 bases removed from V and 4 bases from J, the gap between germline ends came to 14 bases. CDR3 in DNA: TGTGCCAGCAGTTACCCGCGCAGGGACGGAGAGACCCAGTACTTC. Its translation is CASSYPRRDGETQYF.

The rearrangement joins TRBV6-2 or TRBV6-3 to TRBJ2-4, with D tentatively TRBD2 (6 bases). Looked up from germline, CDR1 is MNHEY and CDR2 is SVGEGT. This CDR3 spans 17 amino acids. The V end was cut by 3 bases, the J end by 6 bases, with 21 bases between. The CDR3 region has the DNA TGTGCCAGCAGTTATTTTGCCCTTGGAAGCGGGCCAAACATTCAGTACTTC. Encoded protein: CASSYFALGSGPNIQYF.

This clonotype has a count of ten or more. The chain combines TRBV5-1 with TRBJ2-7; D is ambiguous. This CDR3 contains 13 residues. The germline V and J ends were trimmed by 2 bases and 3 bases, with 9 bases remaining between them. Germline V gene sequence: CDR1 SGHRS, CDR2 YFSETQ. The CDR3 spells CASSFGSFYEQYF. The CDR3 DNA sequence: TGCGCCAGCAGCTTCGGCAGCTTCTACGAGCAGTACTTC.

This clonotype has at least ten counts. The genes are TRBV6-5 and TRBJ2-3; D call uncertain. Trimming left V 0 bases short and J 0 bases short, with 13 bases between. This CDR3 is 17 amino acids long. CDR1 MNHEY and CDR2 SVGAGI come from the germline V gene. CDR3 in amino acids: CASSYSRTMSSTDTQYF. As DNA, the CDR3 is TGTGCCAGCAGTTACTCGAGAACTATGTCTAGCACAGATACGCAGTATTTT.

The sample holds many counts of this clonotype. The rearrangement joins TRBV7-2 to TRBJ2-3, with D possibly matching TRBD2 (6 bases). Germline assignment: CDR1 SGHTA and CDR2 FQGNSA. This CDR3 is built from 17 residues. Trimming shortened V by 1 base and J by 1 base, and 15 bases separated the two germline ends. This CDR3 is CASSLGRSAGRTDTQYF. The CDR3 DNA is TGTGCCAGCAGCTTAGGCAGGTCGGCGGGGCGCACAGATACGCAGTATTTT.